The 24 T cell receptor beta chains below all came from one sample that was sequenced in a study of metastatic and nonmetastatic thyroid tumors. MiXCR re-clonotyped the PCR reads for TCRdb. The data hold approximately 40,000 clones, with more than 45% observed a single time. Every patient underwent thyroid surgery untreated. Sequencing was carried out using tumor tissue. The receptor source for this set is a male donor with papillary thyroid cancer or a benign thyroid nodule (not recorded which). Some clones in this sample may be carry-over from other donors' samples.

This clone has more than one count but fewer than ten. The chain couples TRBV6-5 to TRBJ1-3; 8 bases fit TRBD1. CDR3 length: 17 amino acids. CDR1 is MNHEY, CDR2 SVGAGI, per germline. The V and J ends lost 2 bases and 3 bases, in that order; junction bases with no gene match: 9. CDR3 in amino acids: CASSYTPDRALGNTIYF. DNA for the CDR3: TGTGCCAGCAGTTACACCCCGGACAGGGCACTTGGAAACACCATATATTTT.

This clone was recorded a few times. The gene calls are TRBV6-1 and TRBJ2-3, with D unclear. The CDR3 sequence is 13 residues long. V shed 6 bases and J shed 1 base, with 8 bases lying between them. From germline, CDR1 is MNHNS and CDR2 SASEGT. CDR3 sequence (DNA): TGTGCCAGCAGAAAAAGCGGCACAGATACGCAGTATTTT. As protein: CASRKSGTDTQYF.

In nucleotides, the CDR3 is TGCAGTGCTCCAATAGGGGCAAGGGGACGCGGCTACACCTTC. The encoded protein is CSAPIGARGRGYTF. The chain couples TRBV20-1 to TRBJ1-2; D is possibly TRBD1 (5 bases). Germline CDR1 is DFQATT and CDR2 is SNEGSKA (reference sequence). The V and J ends lost 5 bases and 8 bases respectively, with 21 bases between them. The CDR3 consists of 14 residues.

CDR3 protein: CASSRTESSGNTIYF. The DNA for the CDR3 is TGTGCCAGCAGTAGGACGGAAAGCTCTGGAAACACCATATATTTT. The V gene is TRBV6-2 or TRBV6-3, the J gene TRBJ1-3; D is unresolved. The ends were cut back, 5 bases at V and 0 bases at J, with 11 bases in the middle. From germline, CDR1 is MNHEY and CDR2 SVGEGT. The CDR3 contains 15 residues.

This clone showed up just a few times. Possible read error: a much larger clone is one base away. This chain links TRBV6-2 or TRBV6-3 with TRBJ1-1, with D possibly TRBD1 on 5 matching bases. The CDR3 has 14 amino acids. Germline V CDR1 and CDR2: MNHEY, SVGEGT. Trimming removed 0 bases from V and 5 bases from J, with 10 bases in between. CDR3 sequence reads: CASSYSTGGTEAFF. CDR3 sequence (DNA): TGTGCCAGCAGTTACTCTACTGGGGGGACTGAAGCTTTCTTT.

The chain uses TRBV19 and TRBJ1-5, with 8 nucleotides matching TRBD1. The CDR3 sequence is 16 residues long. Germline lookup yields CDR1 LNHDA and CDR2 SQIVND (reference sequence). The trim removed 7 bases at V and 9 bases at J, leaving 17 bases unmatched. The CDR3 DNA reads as TGTGCCAGTACCCCAAGGGGGACAGGTTTATCGTCGCCCCAGCATTTT. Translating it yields CASTPRGTGLSSPQHF.

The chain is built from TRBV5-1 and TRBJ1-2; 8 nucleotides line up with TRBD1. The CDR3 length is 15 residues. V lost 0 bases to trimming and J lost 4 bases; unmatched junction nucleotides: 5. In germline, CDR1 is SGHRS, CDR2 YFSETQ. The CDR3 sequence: CASSLVDRVFYGYTF. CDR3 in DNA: TGCGCCAGCAGCTTGGTGGACAGGGTCTTCTATGGCTACACCTTC.

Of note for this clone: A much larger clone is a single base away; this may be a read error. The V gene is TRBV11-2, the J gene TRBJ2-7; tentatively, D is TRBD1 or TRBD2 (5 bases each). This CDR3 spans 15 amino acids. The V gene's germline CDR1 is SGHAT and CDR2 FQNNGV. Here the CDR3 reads CAISAPGLEVDEQYF. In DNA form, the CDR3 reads TGTGCCATCAGCGCACCGGGGCTCGAGGTGGACGAGCAGTACTTC.

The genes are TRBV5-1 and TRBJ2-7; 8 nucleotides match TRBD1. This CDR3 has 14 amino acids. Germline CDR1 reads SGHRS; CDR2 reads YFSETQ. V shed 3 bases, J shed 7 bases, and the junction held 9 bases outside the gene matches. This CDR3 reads CASSWRTGTVEQYF. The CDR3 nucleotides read TGCGCCAGCAGCTGGAGGACAGGGACGGTGGAGCAGTACTTC.

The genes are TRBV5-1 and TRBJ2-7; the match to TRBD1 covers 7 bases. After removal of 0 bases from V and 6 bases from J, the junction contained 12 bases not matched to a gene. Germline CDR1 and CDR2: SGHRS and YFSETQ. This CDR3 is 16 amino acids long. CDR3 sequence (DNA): TGCGCCAGCAGCTTGGGACAGGGTACGACCTTACTCGAGCAGTACTTC. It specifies CASSLGQGTTLLEQYF.

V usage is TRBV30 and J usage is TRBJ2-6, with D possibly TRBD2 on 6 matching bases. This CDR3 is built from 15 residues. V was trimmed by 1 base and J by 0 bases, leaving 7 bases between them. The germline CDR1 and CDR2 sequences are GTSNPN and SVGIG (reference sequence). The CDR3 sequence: CAWSEAGSGANVLTF. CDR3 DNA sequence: TGTGCCTGGAGTGAAGCGGGCTCTGGGGCCAACGTCCTGACTTTC.

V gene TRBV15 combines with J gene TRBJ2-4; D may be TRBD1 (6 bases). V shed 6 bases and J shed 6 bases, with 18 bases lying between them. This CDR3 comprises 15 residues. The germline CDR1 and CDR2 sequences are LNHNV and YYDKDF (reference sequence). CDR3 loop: CATSQGTGSVNIQYF. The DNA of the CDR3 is TGTGCCACCAGTCAAGGAACAGGGTCTGTAAACATTCAGTACTTC.

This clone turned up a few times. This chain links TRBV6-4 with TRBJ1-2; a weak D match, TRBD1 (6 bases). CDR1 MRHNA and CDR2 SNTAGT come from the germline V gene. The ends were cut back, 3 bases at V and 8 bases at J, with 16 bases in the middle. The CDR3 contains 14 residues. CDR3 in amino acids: CASSEVQGTRGYTF. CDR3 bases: TGTGCCAGCAGTGAAGTTCAGGGGACCAGAGGCTACACCTTC.

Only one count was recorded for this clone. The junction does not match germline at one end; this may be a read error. Here the CDR3 DNA reads TGTGCTAGCAGCTCGCAGGGTGAAACAGATACGCAGTATTTT. This codes for CASSSQGETDTQYF. The V call is TRBV7-7, the J call TRBJ2-3, with TRBD1 as a possible D gene (5 bases). CDR3 size: 14 residues. Germline assignment: CDR1 SSHAT and CDR2 FNYEAQ (reference sequence).

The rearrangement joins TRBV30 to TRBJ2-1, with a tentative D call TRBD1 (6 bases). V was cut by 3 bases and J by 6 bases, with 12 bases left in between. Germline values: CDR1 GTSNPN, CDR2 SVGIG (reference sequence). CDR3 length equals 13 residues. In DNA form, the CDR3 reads TGTGCCTGGAGCTTAGCAGGGGTCAATGAGCAGTTCTTC. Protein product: CAWSLAGVNEQFF.

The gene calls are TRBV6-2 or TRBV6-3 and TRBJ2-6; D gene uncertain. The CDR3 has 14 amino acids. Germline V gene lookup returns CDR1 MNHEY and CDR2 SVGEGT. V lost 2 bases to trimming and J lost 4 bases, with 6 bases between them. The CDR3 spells CASSYTLGANVLTF. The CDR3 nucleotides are TGTGCCAGCAGTTACACCTTGGGGGCCAACGTCCTGACTTTC.

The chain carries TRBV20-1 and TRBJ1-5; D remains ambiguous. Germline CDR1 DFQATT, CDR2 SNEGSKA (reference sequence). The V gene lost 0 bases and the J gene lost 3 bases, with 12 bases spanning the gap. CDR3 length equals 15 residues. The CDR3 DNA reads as TGCAGTGCTAGAGATCCCGCCAGTGCCAATCAGCCCCAGCATTTT. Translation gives CSARDPASANQPQHF.

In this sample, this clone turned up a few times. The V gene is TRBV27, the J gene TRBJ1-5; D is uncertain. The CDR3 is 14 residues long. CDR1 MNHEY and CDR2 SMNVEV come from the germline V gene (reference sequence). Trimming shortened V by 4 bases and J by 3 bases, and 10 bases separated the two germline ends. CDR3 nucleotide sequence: TGTGCCAGCAGTTCCCAGACCTTCAATCAGCCCCAGCATTTT. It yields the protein CASSSQTFNQPQHF.

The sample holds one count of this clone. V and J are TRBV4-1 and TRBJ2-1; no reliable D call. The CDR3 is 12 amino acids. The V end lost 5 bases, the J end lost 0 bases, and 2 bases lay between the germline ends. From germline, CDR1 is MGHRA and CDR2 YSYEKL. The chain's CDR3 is CASSYSYNEQFF. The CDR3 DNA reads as TGCGCCAGCAGCTACTCCTACAATGAGCAGTTCTTC.

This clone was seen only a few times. CDR3 coding DNA: TGTGCCAGCACAAAACTGAACACTGAAGCTTTCTTT. Its protein product is CASTKLNTEAFF. This chain connects TRBV6-1 to TRBJ1-1, with D uncertain. Germline values: CDR1 MNHNS, CDR2 SASEGT. Trimming shortened V by 7 bases and J by 0 bases, and 6 bases separated the two germline ends. This CDR3 region has 12 residues.

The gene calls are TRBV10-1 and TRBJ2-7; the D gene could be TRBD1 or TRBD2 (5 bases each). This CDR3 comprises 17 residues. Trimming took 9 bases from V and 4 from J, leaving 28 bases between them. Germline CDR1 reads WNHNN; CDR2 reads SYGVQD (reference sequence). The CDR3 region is CARKARDGFQIRYEQYV. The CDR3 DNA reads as TGCGCCAGGAAAGCCAGGGACGGATTCCAGATTAGGTACGAGCAGTACGTC.

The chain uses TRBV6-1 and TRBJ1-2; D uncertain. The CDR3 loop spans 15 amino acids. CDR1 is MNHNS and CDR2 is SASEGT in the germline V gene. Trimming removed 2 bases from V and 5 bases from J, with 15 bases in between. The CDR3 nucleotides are TGTGCCAGCAGTGAATCTCTAGGGCTTTTTTATGGCTACACCTTC. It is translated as CASSESLGLFYGYTF.

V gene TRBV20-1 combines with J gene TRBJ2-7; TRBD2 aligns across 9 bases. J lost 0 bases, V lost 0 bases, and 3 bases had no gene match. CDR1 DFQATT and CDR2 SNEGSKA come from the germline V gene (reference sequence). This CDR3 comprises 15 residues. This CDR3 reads CSARDLREGSYEQYF. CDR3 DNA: TGCAGTGCTAGAGATCTGCGGGAGGGCTCCTACGAGCAGTACTTC.

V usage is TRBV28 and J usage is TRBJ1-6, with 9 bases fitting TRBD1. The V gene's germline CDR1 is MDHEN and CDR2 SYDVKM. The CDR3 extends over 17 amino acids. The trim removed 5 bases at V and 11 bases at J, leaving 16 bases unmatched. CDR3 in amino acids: CASSLLTGTGWMTPLHF. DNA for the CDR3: TGTGCCAGCAGTCTCTTAACGGGGACAGGGTGGATGACACCCCTCCACTTT.